This T cell receptor beta chain was found in a study of cytomegalovirus exposure and HLA in healthy donors. Broader study findings: Some highly shared sequence variants likely arose as a pipeline artifact.

Notes on this clone: The antigen is undetermined.

This PCR relied on a set of 60 Vbeta primers and 13 Jbeta primers. Profiling relied on immunoSEQ multiplex PCR, and the TCRdb table lists in-frame clones only, not all of them. The table lists about 150,000 clones, 55% to 70% of them singletons. Looked up from germline, CDR1 is PRHDT and CDR2 is FYEKMQ (reference sequence). The ends were cut back, 7 bases at V and 9 bases at J, with 16 bases in the middle. This CDR3 has 13 amino acids. The clonotype originates from a woman between 25 and 40 years old in good health and CMV-seropositive. The chain is built from TRBV13 and TRBJ2-1, with a tentative D call TRBD2 (7 bases). The sample consisted of PBMCs. The CDR3 coding sequence is TGTGCCAGCACGAGGGGCGGGGGCGGTGAGCAGTTCTTC. Residues: CASTRGGGGEQFF.